The 25 T cell receptor beta chains below come from one sample, sequenced in a study of cytomegalovirus exposure and HLA in healthy donors. Vbeta (60) and Jbeta (13) primers were used in the PCR. Repertoires were generated with immunoSEQ multiplex PCR, while TCRdb's copy carries only in-frame clones and drops some. The repertoire consists of 80,000 to 95,000 clones, with about 76% occurring once and the leading ten covering under 15%. Sequencing was performed on PBMCs. The receptors were gathered from a woman aged 35 to 49 in good health and CMV-seropositive.

This clone was counted only a few times. J is TRBJ1-3 and V is TRBV5-1, with D uncertain. CDR1 is SGHRS and CDR2 is YFSETQ in the germline V gene. With 0 bases removed from V and 10 bases from J, the gap between germline ends came to 11 bases. This CDR3 has 13 amino acids. CDR3 sequence reads: CASSLDAWTTIYF. CDR3 DNA: TGCGCCAGCAGCTTGGATGCTTGGACTACCATATATTTT. The whole variable domain, remainder taken from reference TRBV5-1 and TRBJ1-3, is KAGVTQTPRYLIKTRGQQVTLSCSPISGHRSVSWYQQTPGQGLQFLFEYFSETQRNKGNFPGRFSGRQFSNSRSEMNVSTLELGDSALYLCASSLDAWTTIYFGEGSWLTVV.

The V call is TRBV5-1, the J call TRBJ1-5, with 8 bases that match TRBD1. With V trimmed by 9 bases and J by 8 bases, 13 bases remained unmatched. The CDR3 covers 14 residues. Per the germline V gene, CDR1 is SGHRS and CDR2 is YFSETQ. The CDR3 is CANPVTGGLKPQHF. CDR3 DNA: TGCGCCAATCCCGTTACAGGGGGGCTAAAGCCCCAGCATTTT.

The gene calls are TRBV5-4 and TRBJ1-4; 7 nucleotides agree with TRBD1. The CDR3 runs to 16 residues. CDR1 and CDR2 (germline): SGHNT, YYREEE (reference sequence). The J segment lost 5 bases and the V segment lost 0 bases, leaving 7 bases of the junction unmatched. CDR3 sequence reads: CASSLDPTGQNEKLFF. CDR3 DNA sequence: TGTGCCAGCAGCTTGGACCCGACAGGGCAGAATGAAAAACTGTTTTTT. The full variable domain, completed using reference TRBV5-4 and TRBJ1-4, is ETGVTQSPTHLIKTRGQQVTLRCSSQSGHNTVSWYQQALGQGPQFIFQYYREEENGRGNFPPRFSGLQFPNYSSELNVNALELDDSALYLCASSLDPTGQNEKLFFGSGTQLSVL.

The chain joins TRBV5-4 to TRBJ2-7, with TRBD1 identical over 7 bases. CDR1 is SGHNT, CDR2 YYREEE, per germline (reference sequence). The CDR3 has 13 amino acids. Trimming cost V 2 bases and J 2 bases; bases outside gene matches: 1. CDR3 DNA sequence: TGTGCCAGCAGCTTACAGGGGACCTACGAGCAGTACTTC. The encoded protein is CASSLQGTYEQYF.

The chain links TRBV19 to TRBJ1-4, with 9 bases that match TRBD1. The CDR3 consists of 13 residues. The germline V gene has CDR1 LNHDA and CDR2 SQIVND (reference sequence). V gave up 7 bases and J gave up 5 bases; unmatched junction bases: 2. Here the CDR3 DNA reads TGTGCCAGTACCGGGACAGGGAATGAAAAACTGTTTTTT. Translating it yields CASTGTGNEKLFF.

This CDR3 is CASSSQGAAGNTIYF. Here the CDR3 DNA reads TGTGCCAGCAGCTCCCAGGGGGCTGCTGGAAACACCATATATTTT. The J gene is TRBJ1-3, the V gene TRBV7-2, with 8 bases identical to TRBD1. Trimming removed 4 bases from V and 2 bases from J; junction bases left unmatched: 4. Germline CDR1 SGHTA, CDR2 FQGNSA. The CDR3 sequence is 15 residues long. The entire variable domain, with the rest obtained from reference TRBV7-2 and TRBJ1-3, is as follows: GAGVSQSPSNKVTEKGKDVELRCDPISGHTALYWYRQSLGQGLEFLIYFQGNSAPDKSGLPSDRFSAERTGGSVSTLTIQRTQQEDSAVYLCASSSQGAAGNTIYFGEGSWLTVV.

This clone has only a few counts. The gene calls are TRBV4-3 and TRBJ1-4, with D possibly matching TRBD1 (5 bases). This CDR3 region has 16 residues. The V end lost 1 base, the J end lost 4 bases, and 13 bases lay between the germline ends. Germline V CDR1 and CDR2: LGHNA, YSLEER. The CDR3 is CASSQAAGPINEKLFF. Here the CDR3 DNA reads TGCGCCAGCAGCCAAGCGGCGGGACCCATTAATGAAAAACTGTTTTTT.

J is TRBJ2-3 and V is TRBV6-1; 9 bases map to TRBD1. Germline CDR1 is MNHNS and CDR2 is SASEGT. J lost 3 bases, V lost 3 bases, and 7 bases had no gene match. CDR3 length: 16 amino acids. The CDR3 nucleotides are TGTGCCAGCAGTGACCCCGGGACAGGGTTAACAGATACGCAGTATTTT. Amino acid sequence: CASSDPGTGLTDTQYF.

V and J are TRBV7-8 and TRBJ1-2; 9 positions agree with TRBD1. CDR1 is SGHVS and CDR2 is FQNEAQ in the germline V gene. This CDR3 comprises 16 residues. The ends lost 0 bases at V and 5 bases at J; junction bases unmatched: 7. The CDR3 sequence: CASSLAQGAPSYGYTF. The CDR3 DNA sequence: TGTGCCAGCAGCTTAGCACAGGGGGCGCCCTCATATGGCTACACCTTC.

The chain links TRBV4-1 to TRBJ2-7; 11 bases are a match to TRBD1. This CDR3 is 15 amino acids long. CDR1 and CDR2 (germline): MGHRA, YSYEKL. J gave up 3 bases and V 0 bases, and 1 base lay outside the gene matches. CDR3 protein: CASSQDGTGGYEQYF. CDR3 nucleotides: TGCGCCAGCAGCCAAGATGGGACAGGGGGCTACGAGCAGTACTTC.

This clone has just one count. This rearrangement joins TRBV9 to TRBJ1-2; TRBD1 might be the D (5 bases). CDR3 length: 14 residues. Trimming removed 3 bases at V and 4 bases at J, with 13 bases between. Germline V lookup: CDR1 SGDLS, CDR2 YYNGEE. CDR3 nucleotides: TGTGCCAGCAGCGGGACACAGCAAGGCTATGGCTACACCTTC. It translates to CASSGTQQGYGYTF.

This clone came up a few times. The chain employs TRBV7-9 and TRBJ2-3; D call uncertain. Germline V CDR1 and CDR2: SEHNR, FQNEAQ (reference sequence). Trimming removed 2 bases from V and 0 bases from J, with 9 bases in between. The CDR3 covers 15 residues. CDR3 bases: TGTGCCAGCAGCTTATTCGAGCCTAGCACAGATACGCAGTATTTT. As protein: CASSLFEPSTDTQYF. Together with reference TRBV7-9 and TRBJ2-3, the CDR3 gives the full variable domain: DTGVSQNPRHKITKRGQNVTFRCDPISEHNRLYWYRQTLGQGPEFLTYFQNEAQLEKSRLLSDRFSAERPKGSFSTLEIQRTEQGDSAMYLCASSLFEPSTDTQYFGPGTRLTVL.

This clone was observed a few times. The rearrangement joins TRBV27 to TRBJ2-1, with 12 bases identical to TRBD2. V lost 2 bases, J lost 8 bases, and 4 bases stayed unmatched. Germline V gene lookup returns CDR1 MNHEY and CDR2 SMNVEV (reference sequence). CDR3 size: 15 residues. CDR3 residues: CASSLELAGGHEQFF. In DNA, the CDR3 is TGTGCCAGCAGTTTAGAACTAGCGGGAGGTCATGAGCAGTTCTTC.

This chain uses TRBV5-5 with TRBJ1-6, with D unresolved. In germline, CDR1 is SGHKS, CDR2 YYEKEE (reference sequence). V was clipped by 3 bases and J by 7 bases, with 17 bases between them. The CDR3 spans 16 residues. CDR3 sequence: CASSYTVSVRNSPLHF. In DNA, the CDR3 is TGTGCCAGCAGCTATACGGTATCGGTGAGGAATTCACCCCTCCACTTT.

The chain recombines TRBV7-9 with TRBJ2-5, with D maybe TRBD2 (5 bases). The J call is uncertain, as TRBJ2-7 better fits the DNA end. Per the germline V gene, CDR1 is SEHNR and CDR2 is FQNEAQ (reference sequence). The CDR3 extends over 12 amino acids. The CDR3 DNA is TGTGCCAGCAGCTCGGGGTTTTACGAGCAGTACTTC. Protein sequence: CASSSGFYEQYF.

The chain combines TRBV5-1 with TRBJ2-3, with a possible D match to TRBD2 (6 bases). The germline V gene encodes CDR1 SGHRS and CDR2 YFSETQ. The CDR3 spans 16 residues. V lost 4 bases, J lost 1 base, and 16 bases lay in between. The CDR3, as DNA: TGCGCCAGCAGCCCGACCCCCGGGACTGGCACAGATACGCAGTATTTT. Its protein product is CASSPTPGTGTDTQYF.

The chain carries TRBV6-5 and TRBJ2-5, with 8 bases aligning to TRBD1. CDR3 length: 15 amino acids. The germline CDR1 and CDR2 sequences are MNHEY and SVGAGI. Germline trimming cut 4 bases from V and 1 base from J; bases unmatched to any gene: 5. CDR3 DNA: TGTGCCAGCAGTTTAAATACAGGGGGCCAAGAGACCCAGTACTTC. Encoded protein: CASSLNTGGQETQYF.

V is TRBV7-6 and J is TRBJ2-7; TRBD2 matches at 9 bases. Germline assignment: CDR1 SGHVS and CDR2 FNYEAQ. Trimming removed 4 bases from V and 3 bases from J; junction bases left unmatched: 4. The CDR3 is 14 amino acids. The CDR3 DNA follows: TGTGCCAGCAGCTCGGGACTAGCTGGCTACGAGCAGTACTTC. Protein: CASSSGLAGYEQYF.

The V gene is TRBV29-1, the J gene TRBJ2-7, with 8 bases aligning to TRBD1. The trim removed 3 bases at V and 4 bases at J, leaving 11 bases unmatched. The CDR3 consists of 15 residues. Germline V gene lookup returns CDR1 SQVTM and CDR2 ANQGSEA. This CDR3 is CSVEVARQGTYEQYF. The CDR3 DNA reads TGCAGCGTTGAGGTGGCGAGACAGGGGACGTACGAGCAGTACTTC.

This clone has only a few counts. This chain connects TRBV18 to TRBJ1-4; D gene unclear. This CDR3 has 14 amino acids. The ends were cut back, 1 base at V and 8 bases at J, with 11 bases in the middle. Germline CDR1 is KGHSH and CDR2 is LQKENI. The CDR3 protein is CASSPQGGYEKLFF. The CDR3 DNA follows: TGTGCCAGCTCACCACAAGGCGGTTACGAAAAACTGTTTTTT.

CDR3 loop: CASSSLTSGTGGTEAFF. For the CDR3, the DNA is TGCGCCAGCAGCTCTCTAACTTCCGGGACAGGGGGGACTGAAGCTTTCTTT. V usage is TRBV5-1 and J usage is TRBJ1-1; 11 nucleotides line up with TRBD1. This CDR3 spans 17 amino acids. Germline CDR1 is SGHRS and CDR2 is YFSETQ. V was pared by 3 bases and J by 5 bases, with 12 bases of the junction left unmatched.

This chain uses TRBV28 with TRBJ1-2; D is ambiguous. Trimming took off 2 bases at V and 5 bases at J, with 21 bases between the two ends. CDR1 and CDR2 (germline): MDHEN, SYDVKM. The CDR3 covers 17 residues. CDR3 sequence: CASSLLQAIFNIYGYTF. The CDR3 nucleotides are TGTGCCAGCAGTTTACTCCAGGCGATTTTTAATATTTATGGCTACACCTTC.

This chain uses TRBV19 with TRBJ2-5; TRBD2 matches at 10 bases. Germline CDR1 and CDR2: LNHDA and SQIVND (reference sequence). CDR3 length equals 14 residues. The ends lost 3 bases at V and 5 bases at J; junction bases unmatched: 3. The CDR3 bases are TGTGCCAGTAGTATGGGGACTAGCGAGGAGACCCAGTACTTC. Protein: CASSMGTSEETQYF.

This clone appeared a few times. Its ends do not fully match the called genes, so a read error is possible. This chain uses TRBV20-1 with TRBJ2-5; D perhaps matches TRBD1 (6 bases). The V gene's germline CDR1 is DFQATT and CDR2 SNEGSKA (reference sequence). The CDR3 is made up of 11 amino acids. CDR3 nucleotide sequence: TGCAGTGCAACCGACACAGGGCCTCGGCACTTC. Translation gives CSATDTGPRHF.

This clone was counted a single time. This sequence joins TRBV28 and TRBJ2-5; maybe TRBD2 (6 bases). Germline-derived CDR1 and CDR2 are MDHEN and SYDVKM. The CDR3 totals 15 residues. With 6 bases removed from V and 2 bases from J, the gap between germline ends came to 16 bases. This CDR3 reads CASRGLPKAQETQYF. CDR3 coding DNA: TGTGCCAGCAGGGGACTCCCGAAGGCTCAAGAGACCCAGTACTTC. The whole variable domain, remainder taken from reference TRBV28 and TRBJ2-5, is DVKVTQSSRYLVKRTGEKVFLECVQDMDHENMFWYRQDPGLGLRLIYFSYDVKMKEKGDIPEGYSVSREKKERFSLILESASTNQTSMYLCASRGLPKAQETQYFGPGTRLLVL.